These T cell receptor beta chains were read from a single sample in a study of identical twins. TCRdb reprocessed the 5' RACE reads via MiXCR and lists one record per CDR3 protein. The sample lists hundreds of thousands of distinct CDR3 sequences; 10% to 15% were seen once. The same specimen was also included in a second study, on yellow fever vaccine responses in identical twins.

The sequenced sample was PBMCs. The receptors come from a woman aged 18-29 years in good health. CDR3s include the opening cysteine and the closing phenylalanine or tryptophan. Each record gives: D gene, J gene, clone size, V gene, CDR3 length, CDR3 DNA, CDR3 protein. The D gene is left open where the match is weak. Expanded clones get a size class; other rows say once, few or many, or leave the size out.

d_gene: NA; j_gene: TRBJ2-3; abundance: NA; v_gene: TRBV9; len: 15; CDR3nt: TGTGCCAGCAGCGAAGACAGCCCTAGCACAGATACGCAGTATTTT; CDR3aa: CASSEDSPSTDTQYF
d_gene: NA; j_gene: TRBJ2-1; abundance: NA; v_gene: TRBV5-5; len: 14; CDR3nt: TGTGCCAGCAGCTTGTTGGCAGGCCTAACTGAGCAGTTCTTC; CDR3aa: CASSLLAGLTEQFF
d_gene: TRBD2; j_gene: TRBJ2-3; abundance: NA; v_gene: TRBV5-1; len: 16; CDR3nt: TGCGCCAGCAGCTATCAGTCTAGCGGAAGCACAGATACGCAGTATTTT; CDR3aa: CASSYQSSGSTDTQYF
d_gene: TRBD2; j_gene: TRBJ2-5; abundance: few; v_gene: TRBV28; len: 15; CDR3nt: TGTGCCAGCAGTCCAGGCGGCGGGGGAAAAGAGACCCAGTACTTC; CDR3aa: CASSPGGGGKETQYF
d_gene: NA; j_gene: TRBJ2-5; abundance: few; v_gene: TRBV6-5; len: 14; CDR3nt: TGTGCCAGCAGTTACTCGGGGCTGTTGGAGACCCAGTACTTC; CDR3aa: CASSYSGLLETQYF
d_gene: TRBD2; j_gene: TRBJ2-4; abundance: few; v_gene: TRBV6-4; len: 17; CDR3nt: TGTGCCAGCAGTGACTTGAGACTAGCGGGAGCCAAAAACATTCAGTACTTC; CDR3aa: CASSDLRLAGAKNIQYF
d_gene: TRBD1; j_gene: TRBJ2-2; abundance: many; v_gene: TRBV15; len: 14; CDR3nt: TGTGCCACCGCACAGGGGAATGTGGGCGGGGAGCTGTTTTTT; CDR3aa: CATAQGNVGGELFF
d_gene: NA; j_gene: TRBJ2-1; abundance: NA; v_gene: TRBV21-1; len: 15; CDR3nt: TGTGCCAGCACCTGGGGGGCTAGCGCTTACAATGAGCAGTTCTTC; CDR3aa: CASTWGASAYNEQFF
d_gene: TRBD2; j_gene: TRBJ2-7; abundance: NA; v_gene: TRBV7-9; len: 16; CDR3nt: TGTGCCAGCAGCAAGATAGCGGGAAAGGGGTCCTACGAGCAGTACTTC; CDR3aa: CASSKIAGKGSYEQYF
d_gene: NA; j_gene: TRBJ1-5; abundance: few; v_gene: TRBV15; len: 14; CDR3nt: TGTGCCACCAGCAGAGAACCAGAGAATCAGCCCCAGCATTTT; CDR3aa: CATSREPENQPQHF
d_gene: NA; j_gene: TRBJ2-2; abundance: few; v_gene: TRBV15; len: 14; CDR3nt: TGTGCCACCAGCGAAGGTGGAAACACCGGGGAGCTGTTTTTT; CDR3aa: CATSEGGNTGELFF
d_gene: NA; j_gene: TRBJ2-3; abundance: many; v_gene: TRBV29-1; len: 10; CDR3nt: TGCAGCTCACTCACAGATACGCAGTATTTT; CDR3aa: CSSLTDTQYF
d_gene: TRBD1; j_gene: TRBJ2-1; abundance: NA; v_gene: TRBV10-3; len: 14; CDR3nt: TGTGCCATCAGTGGCGGGACAGGTCCCAATGAGCAGTTCTTC; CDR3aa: CAISGGTGPNEQFF
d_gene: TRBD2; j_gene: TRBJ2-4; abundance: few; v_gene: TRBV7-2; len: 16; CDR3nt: TGTGCCAGCAGCAAGACTAGCGGGAGTGCCAAAAACATTCAGTACTTC; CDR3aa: CASSKTSGSAKNIQYF
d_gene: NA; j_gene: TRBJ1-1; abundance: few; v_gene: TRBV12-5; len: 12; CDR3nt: TGTGCTAGTGGTTTCGGGGGAAACCAAGCTTTCTTT; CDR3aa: CASGFGGNQAFF
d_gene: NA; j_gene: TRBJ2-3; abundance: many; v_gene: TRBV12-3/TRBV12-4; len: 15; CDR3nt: TGTGCCAGCAGTACCGGGAGCGGCAGCACAGATACGCAGTATTTT; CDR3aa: CASSTGSGSTDTQYF
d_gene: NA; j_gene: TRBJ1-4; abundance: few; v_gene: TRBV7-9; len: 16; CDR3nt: TGTGCCAGCAGCTTACCACCAGGGATGGGGCCCCTTAAACTGTTTTTT; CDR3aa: CASSLPPGMGPLKLFF
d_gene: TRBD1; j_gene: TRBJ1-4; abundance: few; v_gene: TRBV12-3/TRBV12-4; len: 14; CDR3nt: TGTGCCAGCAGTCGAACAGGGGGTCATGAAAAACTGTTTTTT; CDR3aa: CASSRTGGHEKLFF
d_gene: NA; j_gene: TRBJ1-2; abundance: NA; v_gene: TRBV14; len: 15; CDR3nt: TGTGCCAGCAGCCACGGGCAGCTAAAATACTATGGCTACACCTTC; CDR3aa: CASSHGQLKYYGYTF
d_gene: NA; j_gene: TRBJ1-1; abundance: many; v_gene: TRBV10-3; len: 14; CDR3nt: TGTGCCATCAGTGGTTTTGATCTCGGGACTGAAGCTTTCTTT; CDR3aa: CAISGFDLGTEAFF
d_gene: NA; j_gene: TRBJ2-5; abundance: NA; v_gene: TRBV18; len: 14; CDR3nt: TGTGCCAGCTCACCAACAGCGACGCTAGAGACCCAGTACTTC; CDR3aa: CASSPTATLETQYF
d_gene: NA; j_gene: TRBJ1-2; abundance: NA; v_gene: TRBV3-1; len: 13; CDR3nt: TGTGCCAGCAGCCAAGCATCAAAATATGGCTACACCTTC; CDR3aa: CASSQASKYGYTF
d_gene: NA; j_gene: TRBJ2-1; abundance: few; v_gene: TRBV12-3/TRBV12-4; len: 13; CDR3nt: TGTGCCAGCAGTCCCGAGACTCCGGGGGAGCAGTTCTTC; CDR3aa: CASSPETPGEQFF
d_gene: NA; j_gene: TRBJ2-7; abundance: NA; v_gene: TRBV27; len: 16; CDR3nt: TGTGCCAGCAGTACAGCCTCCGGGACACGCTCCTACGAGCAGTACTTC; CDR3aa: CASSTASGTRSYEQYF
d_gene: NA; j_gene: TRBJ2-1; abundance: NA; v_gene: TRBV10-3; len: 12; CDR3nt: TGTGCCATCAGCATCAAGCGGGATGAGCAGTTCTTC; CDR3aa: CAISIKRDEQFF
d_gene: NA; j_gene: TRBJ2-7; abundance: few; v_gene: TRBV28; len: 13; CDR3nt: TGTGCCAGCAGATCGGACAGAGACTACGAGCAGTACTTC; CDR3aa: CASRSDRDYEQYF
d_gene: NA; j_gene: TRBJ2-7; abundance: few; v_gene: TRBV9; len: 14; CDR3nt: TGTGCCAGCAGCGTCGGCGACTACGGCTACGAGCAGTACTTC; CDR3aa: CASSVGDYGYEQYF
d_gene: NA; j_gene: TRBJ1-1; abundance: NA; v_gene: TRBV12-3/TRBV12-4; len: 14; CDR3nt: TGTGCCAGCACCCTGGACAGTCTGAACACTGAAGCTTTCTTT; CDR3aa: CASTLDSLNTEAFF
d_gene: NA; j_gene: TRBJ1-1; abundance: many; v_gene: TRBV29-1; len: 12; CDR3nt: TGCAGCGTTGAGTCCACGAACACTGAAGCTTTCTTT; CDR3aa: CSVESTNTEAFF
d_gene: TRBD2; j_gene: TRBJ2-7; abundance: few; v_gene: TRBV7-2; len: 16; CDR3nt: TGTGCCAGCAGCTTAGCAGGACTAGCGGACTCCTACGAGCAGTACTTC; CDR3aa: CASSLAGLADSYEQYF
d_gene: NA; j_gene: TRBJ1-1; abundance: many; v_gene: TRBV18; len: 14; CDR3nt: TGTGCCAGCTCACCGAACCAGGGGAACACTGAAGCTTTCTTT; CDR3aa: CASSPNQGNTEAFF
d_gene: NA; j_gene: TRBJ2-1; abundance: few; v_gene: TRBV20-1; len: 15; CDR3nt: TGCAGTGCTAGGGGGCTCCTCGGAGATATGAATGAGCAGTTCTTC; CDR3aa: CSARGLLGDMNEQFF
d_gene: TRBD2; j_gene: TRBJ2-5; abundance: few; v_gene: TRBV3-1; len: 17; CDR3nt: TGTGCCAGCAGCCAAAAGCGAAGAGGGAGGGCCGGGGAGACCCAGTACTTC; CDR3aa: CASSQKRRGRAGETQYF
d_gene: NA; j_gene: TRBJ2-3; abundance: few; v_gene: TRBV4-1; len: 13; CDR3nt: TGCGCCAGCAGCTCCCGAACCTCAGATACGCAGTATTTT; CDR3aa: CASSSRTSDTQYF
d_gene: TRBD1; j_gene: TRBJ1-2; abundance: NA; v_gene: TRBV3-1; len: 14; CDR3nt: TGTGCCAGCAGCCAATCGACAGGGAAGAATGGCTACACCTTC; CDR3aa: CASSQSTGKNGYTF
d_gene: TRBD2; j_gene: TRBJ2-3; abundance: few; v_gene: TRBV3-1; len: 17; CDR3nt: TGTGCCAGCAGCCCCGGGACTAGCGGCGGGGGCACAGATACGCAGTATTTT; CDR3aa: CASSPGTSGGGTDTQYF